This T cell receptor (beta chain) was recovered during a study of T cell repertoires in cytomegalovirus infection. Study background: Recently identified HLA-C-restricted and well-studied HLA-B-restricted CMV epitopes were used.

Each CDR3 protein is one row after TCRdb ran MiXCR on the reads. The sample consists of fewer than 950,000 distinct CDR3 sequences, approximately 29% of them appearing once. This clonotype was detected a few times. Antigen: not known. Points from the study as a whole: HLA-C-restricted CMV-specific TCR beta clonotypes prevailed in the ex vivo response.

This CDR3 is 13 amino acids long. Trimming removed 0 bases at V and 5 bases at J, with 5 bases between. The V gene's germline CDR1 is KGHDR and CDR2 SFDVKD. This clonotype originated in a human donor in good health (CMV status not recorded). Some clones in this sample may be carry-over from other donors' samples. The material sequenced was cultured CD8+ T cells from PBMCs, taken from culture after CMV antigen stimulation. This sequence joins TRBV24-1 and TRBJ2-3, with D unclear. CDR3 protein: CATSDLWGDTQYF. CDR3 nucleotides: TGTGCCACCAGTGATTTGTGGGGAGATACGCAGTATTTT.